The sequence of this TCR beta chain was determined in a study of cytomegalovirus exposure and HLA in healthy donors. 60 Vbeta and 13 Jbeta primers were used in PCR. In the original workflow: A follow-up analysis tallied around 76 million unique TCR beta chains, about 10 million shared. Libraries were prepared by immunoSEQ multiplex PCR; TCRdb keeps only in-frame clonotypes and omits some of them. V and J calls plus clone size are reproduced from that table; the DNA served to infer D and trimming. The sample has about 52,000 clones; roughly three fifths are singletons. Trimming removed 0 bases at V and 5 bases at J, with 11 bases between. Per the germline V gene, CDR1 is MNHEY and CDR2 is SVGAGI. The CDR3 extends over 16 amino acids. These donors, healthy bone marrow donors, were studied.

The chain links TRBV6-5 to TRBJ1-6, with a possible D match to TRBD1 (5 bases). This TCR came from a human donor in good health. What was sequenced was PBMCs. The CDR3 region has the DNA TGTGCCAGCAGTTACTCGGGTGGGGGGGATAATTCACCCCTCCACTTT. It specifies CASSYSGGGDNSPLHF.